The clone carrying this TCR beta chain qualifies as large. Its antigen is still unknown. These data come from a study of high-grade serous ovarian cancer treatment subgroups. On the study more broadly: Each sample yielded on average roughly 7,500 unique TCR beta rearrangements from some 15,000 reads. General study results and limits: Clonal relatedness tracked neoantigen level, and by trend copy number and mutation load.

V lost 0 bases and J lost 5, with 10 bases in between. The CDR3 spans 14 residues. Germline CDR1 is LGHNA and CDR2 is YSLEER. Tumor tissue was taken before any definitive surgery or chemotherapy was given. Libraries were prepared by immunoSEQ multiplex PCR; TCRdb keeps only in-frame clonotypes and omits some of them. The data hold about 1,200 clones, with about 81% observed a single time. The clonotype was recovered from a human donor with high-grade serous ovarian cancer. Material: tumor tissue. This chain joins TRBV4-3 and TRBJ2-5; D gene unclear. In nucleotides, the CDR3 is TGCGCCAGCAGCCAAGAAAGGGTAGGGGAGACCCAGTACTTC. Translated: CASSQERVGETQYF.